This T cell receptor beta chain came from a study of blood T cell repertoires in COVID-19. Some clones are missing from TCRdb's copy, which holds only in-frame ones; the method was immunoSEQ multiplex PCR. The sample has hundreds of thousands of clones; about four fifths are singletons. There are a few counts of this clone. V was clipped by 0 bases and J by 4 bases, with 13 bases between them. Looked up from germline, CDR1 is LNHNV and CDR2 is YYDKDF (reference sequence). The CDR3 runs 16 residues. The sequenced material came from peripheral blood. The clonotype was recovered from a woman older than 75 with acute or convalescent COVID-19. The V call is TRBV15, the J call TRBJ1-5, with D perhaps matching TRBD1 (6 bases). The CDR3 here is CATSRDRTGQNQPQHF. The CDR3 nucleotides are TGTGCCACCAGCAGAGATAGAACAGGGCAAAATCAGCCCCAGCATTTT.